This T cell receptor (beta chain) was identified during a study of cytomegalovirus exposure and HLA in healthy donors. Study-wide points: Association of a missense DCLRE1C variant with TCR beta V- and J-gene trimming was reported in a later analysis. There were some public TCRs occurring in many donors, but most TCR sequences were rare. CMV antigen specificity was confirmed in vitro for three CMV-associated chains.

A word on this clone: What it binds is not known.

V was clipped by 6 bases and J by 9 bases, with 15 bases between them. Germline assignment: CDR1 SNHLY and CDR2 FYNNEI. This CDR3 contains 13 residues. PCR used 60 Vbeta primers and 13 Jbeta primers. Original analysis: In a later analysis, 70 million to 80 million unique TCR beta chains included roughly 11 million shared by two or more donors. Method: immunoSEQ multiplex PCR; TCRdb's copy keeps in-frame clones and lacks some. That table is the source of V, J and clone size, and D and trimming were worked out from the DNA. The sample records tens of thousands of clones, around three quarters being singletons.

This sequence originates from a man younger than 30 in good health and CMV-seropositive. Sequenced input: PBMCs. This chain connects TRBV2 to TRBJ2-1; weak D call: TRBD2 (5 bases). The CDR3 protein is CASSPDSVSEQFF. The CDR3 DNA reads TGTGCCAGCAGCCCCGATAGCGTCTCTGAGCAGTTCTTC.